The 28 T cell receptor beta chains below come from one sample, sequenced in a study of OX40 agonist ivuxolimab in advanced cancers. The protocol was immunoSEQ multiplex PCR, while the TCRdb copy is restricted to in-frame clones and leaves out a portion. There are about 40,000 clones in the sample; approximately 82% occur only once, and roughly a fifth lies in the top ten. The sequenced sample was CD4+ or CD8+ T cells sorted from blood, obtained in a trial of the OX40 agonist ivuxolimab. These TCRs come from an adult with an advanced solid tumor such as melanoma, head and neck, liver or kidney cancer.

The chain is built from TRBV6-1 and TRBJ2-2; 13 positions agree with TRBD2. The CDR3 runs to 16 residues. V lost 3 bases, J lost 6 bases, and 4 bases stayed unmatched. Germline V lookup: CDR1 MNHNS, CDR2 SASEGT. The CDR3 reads CASSEQLAGGSGELFF. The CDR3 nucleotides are TGTGCCAGCAGTGAGCAACTAGCGGGAGGGTCCGGGGAGCTGTTTTTT.

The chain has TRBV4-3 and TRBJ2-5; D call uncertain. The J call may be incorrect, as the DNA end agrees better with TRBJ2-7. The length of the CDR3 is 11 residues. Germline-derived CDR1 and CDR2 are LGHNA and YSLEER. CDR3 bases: TGCGCCAGCAGCCAAGGGACCGAGCAGTACTTC. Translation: CASSQGTEQYF.

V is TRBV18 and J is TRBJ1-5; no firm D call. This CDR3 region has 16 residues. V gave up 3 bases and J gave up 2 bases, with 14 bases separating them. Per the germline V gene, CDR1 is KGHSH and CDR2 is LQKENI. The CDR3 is CASSPPPGRGNQPQHF. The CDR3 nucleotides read TGTGCCAGCTCACCCCCCCCCGGGAGAGGCAATCAGCCCCAGCATTTT.

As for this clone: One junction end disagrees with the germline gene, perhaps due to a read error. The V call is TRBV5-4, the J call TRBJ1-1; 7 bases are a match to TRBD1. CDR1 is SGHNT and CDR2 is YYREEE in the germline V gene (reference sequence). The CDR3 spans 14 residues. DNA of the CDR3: TGCGCCAGCAGCTCCCGGACAGGGAACACTGAAGCTTTCTTT. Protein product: CASSSRTGNTEAFF.

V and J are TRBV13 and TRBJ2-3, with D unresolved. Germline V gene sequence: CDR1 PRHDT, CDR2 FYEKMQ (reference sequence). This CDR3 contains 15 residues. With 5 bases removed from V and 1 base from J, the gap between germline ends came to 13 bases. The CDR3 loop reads CASSRRAPGTDTQYF. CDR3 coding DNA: TGTGCCAGCAGCCGCCGGGCCCCTGGCACAGATACGCAGTATTTT.

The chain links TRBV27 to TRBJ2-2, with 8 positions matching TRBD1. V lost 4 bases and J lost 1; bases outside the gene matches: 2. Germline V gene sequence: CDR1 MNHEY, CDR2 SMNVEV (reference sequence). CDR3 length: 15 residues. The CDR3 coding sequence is TGTGCCAGCAGTTCGGGACAGGTGAACACCGGGGAGCTGTTTTTT. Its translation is CASSSGQVNTGELFF.

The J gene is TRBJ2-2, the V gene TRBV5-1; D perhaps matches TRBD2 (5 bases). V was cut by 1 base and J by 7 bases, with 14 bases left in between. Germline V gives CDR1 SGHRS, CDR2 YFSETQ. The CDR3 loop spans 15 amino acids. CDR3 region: CASSLFGLAGGELFF. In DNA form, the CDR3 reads TGCGCCAGCAGCTTGTTTGGGCTAGCTGGCGGGGAGCTGTTTTTT.

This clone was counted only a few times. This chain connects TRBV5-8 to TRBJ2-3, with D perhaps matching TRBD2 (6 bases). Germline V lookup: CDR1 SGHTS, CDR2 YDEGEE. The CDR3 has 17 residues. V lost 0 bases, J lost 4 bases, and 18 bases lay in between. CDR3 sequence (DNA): TGTGCCAGCAGCTTGGCCGTGGGGGGAGTTCGGGCAGATACGCAGTATTTT. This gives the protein CASSLAVGGVRADTQYF.

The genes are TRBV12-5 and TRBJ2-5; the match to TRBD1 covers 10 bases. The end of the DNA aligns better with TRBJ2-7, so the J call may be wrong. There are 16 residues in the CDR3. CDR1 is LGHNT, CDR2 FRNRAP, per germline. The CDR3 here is CASGPPTRDRGNEQYF. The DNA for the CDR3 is TGTGCTAGTGGTCCGCCGACCCGGGACAGGGGTAACGAGCAGTACTTC.

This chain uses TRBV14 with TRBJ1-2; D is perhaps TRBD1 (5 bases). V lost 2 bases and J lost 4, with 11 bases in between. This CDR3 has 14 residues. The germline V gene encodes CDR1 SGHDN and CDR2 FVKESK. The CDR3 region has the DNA TGTGCCAGCAGCCAACAGGGACCGGTCTATGGCTACACCTTC. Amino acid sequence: CASSQQGPVYGYTF.

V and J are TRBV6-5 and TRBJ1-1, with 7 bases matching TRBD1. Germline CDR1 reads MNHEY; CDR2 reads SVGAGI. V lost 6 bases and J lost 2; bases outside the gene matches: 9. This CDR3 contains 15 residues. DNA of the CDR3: TGTGCCAGCAGAAGAGCCAGGGGGGCTAACACTGAAGCTTTCTTT. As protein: CASRRARGANTEAFF.

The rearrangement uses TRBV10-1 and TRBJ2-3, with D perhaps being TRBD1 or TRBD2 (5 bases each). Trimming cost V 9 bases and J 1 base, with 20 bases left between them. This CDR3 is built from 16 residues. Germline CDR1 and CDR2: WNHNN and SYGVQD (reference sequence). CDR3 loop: CARHEYRDVRTDTQYF. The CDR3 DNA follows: TGCGCCAGGCACGAGTACCGGGACGTGCGCACAGATACGCAGTATTTT.

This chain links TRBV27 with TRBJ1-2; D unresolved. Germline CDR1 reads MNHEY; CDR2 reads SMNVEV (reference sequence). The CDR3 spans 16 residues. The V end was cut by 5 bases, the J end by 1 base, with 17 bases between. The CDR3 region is CASSPLQTSYNYGYTF. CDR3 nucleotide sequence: TGTGCCAGCAGTCCTCTCCAGACATCCTATAACTATGGCTACACCTTC.

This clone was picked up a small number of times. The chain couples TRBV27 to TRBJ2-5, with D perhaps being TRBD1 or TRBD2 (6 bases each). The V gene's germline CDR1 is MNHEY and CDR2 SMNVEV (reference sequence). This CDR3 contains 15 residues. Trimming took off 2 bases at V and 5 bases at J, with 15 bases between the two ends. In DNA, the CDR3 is TGTGCCAGCAGTTTACTAGCGACAGGTGGGGAGACCCAGTACTTC. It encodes CASSLLATGGETQYF.

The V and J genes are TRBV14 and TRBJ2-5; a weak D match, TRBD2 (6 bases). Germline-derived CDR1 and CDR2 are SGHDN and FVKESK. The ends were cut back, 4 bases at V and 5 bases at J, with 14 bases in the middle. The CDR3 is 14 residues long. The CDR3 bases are TGTGCCAGCAGCCGAGAAACTAGCTCGGAGACCCAGTACTTC. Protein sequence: CASSRETSSETQYF.

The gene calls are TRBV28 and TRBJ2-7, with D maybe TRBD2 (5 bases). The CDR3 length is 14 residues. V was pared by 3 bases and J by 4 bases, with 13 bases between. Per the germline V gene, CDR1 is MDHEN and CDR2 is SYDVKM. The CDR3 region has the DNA TGTGCCAGCAGTTTTCGGGGAGTTGGTTACGAGCAGTACTTC. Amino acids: CASSFRGVGYEQYF.

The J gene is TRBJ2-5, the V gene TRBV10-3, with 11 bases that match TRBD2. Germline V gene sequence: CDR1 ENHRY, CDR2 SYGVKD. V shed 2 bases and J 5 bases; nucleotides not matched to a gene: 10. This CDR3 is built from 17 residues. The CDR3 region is CAISEPVAGGPGETQYF. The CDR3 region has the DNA TGTGCCATCAGTGAGCCGGTAGCGGGGGGGCCGGGGGAGACCCAGTACTTC.

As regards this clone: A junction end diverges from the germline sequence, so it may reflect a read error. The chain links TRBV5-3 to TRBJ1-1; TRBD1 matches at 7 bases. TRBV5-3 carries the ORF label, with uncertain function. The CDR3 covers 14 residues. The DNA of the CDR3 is TGTGCCAGCAGCTCGACAGGGAACTACACTGAAGCTTTCTTT. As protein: CASSSTGNYTEAFF.

The CDR3 here is CASSSEGVVAFF. In nucleotides, the CDR3 is TGTGCCAGCAGCTCTGAAGGGGTGGTGGCTTTCTTT. This chain connects TRBV7-9 to TRBJ1-1, with D possibly being TRBD1 (5 bases). The CDR3 has 12 residues. Trimming shortened V by 4 bases and J by 11 bases, and 14 bases separated the two germline ends. Germline V lookup: CDR1 SEHNR, CDR2 FQNEAQ (reference sequence).

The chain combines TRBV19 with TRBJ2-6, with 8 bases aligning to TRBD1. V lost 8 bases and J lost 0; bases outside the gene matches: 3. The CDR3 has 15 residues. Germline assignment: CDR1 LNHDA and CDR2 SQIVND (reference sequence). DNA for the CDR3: TGTGCCAGTGGACAGGGCCCCTCTGGGGCCAACGTCCTGACTTTC. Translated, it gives CASGQGPSGANVLTF.

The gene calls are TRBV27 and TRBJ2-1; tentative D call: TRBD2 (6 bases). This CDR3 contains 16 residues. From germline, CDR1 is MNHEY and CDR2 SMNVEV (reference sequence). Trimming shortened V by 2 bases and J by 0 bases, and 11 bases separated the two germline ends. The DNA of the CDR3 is TGTGCCAGCAGTTTAGCTAGCGCGAGCTCCTACAATGAGCAGTTCTTC. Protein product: CASSLASASSYNEQFF.

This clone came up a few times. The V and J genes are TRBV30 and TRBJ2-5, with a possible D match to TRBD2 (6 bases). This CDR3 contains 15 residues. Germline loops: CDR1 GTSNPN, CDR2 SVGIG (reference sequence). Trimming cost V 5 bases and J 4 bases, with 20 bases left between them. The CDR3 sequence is CAWFSARGPRETQYF. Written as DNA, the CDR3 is TGTGCCTGGTTCTCAGCGCGGGGCCCCCGAGAGACCCAGTACTTC.

In nucleotides, the CDR3 is TGTGCCAGCAGCTTGAGCAGGGACCATGGCTACACCTTC. It translates to CASSLSRDHGYTF. The chain recombines TRBV5-6 with TRBJ1-2; D is possibly TRBD1 (5 bases). Germline values: CDR1 SGHDT, CDR2 YYEEEE. The V end lost 1 base, the J end lost 6 bases, and 10 bases lay between the germline ends. This CDR3 spans 13 amino acids.

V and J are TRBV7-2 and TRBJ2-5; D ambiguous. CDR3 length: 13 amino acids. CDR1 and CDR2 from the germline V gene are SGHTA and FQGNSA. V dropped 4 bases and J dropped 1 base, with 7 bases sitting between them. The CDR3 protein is CASSSWGQETQYF. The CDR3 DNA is TGTGCCAGCAGCTCATGGGGCCAAGAGACCCAGTACTTC.

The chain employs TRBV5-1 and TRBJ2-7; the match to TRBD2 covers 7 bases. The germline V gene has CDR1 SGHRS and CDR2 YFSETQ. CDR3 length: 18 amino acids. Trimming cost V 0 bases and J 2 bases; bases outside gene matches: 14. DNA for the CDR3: TGCGCCAGCAGCTTGGCGGTAGGGAGGGGCGAATCCCCCTACGAGCAGTACTTC. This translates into CASSLAVGRGESPYEQYF.

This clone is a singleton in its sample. The DNA for the CDR3 is TGTGCCAGCAGCTTAATCGCGGGCCTGGGTAATGAGCAGTTCTTC. Translated, it gives CASSLIAGLGNEQFF. The V and J genes are TRBV7-3 and TRBJ2-1, with D possibly TRBD2 on 5 matching bases. The CDR3 has 15 amino acids. Germline lookup yields CDR1 SGHTA and CDR2 FQGTGA. V lost 1 base and J 7 bases, leaving 14 bases between the germline ends.

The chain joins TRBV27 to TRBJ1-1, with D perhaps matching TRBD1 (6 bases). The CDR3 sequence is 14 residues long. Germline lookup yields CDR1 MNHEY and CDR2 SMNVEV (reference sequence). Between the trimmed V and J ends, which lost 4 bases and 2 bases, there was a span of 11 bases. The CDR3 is CASSYGQHNTEAFF. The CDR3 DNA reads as TGTGCCAGCAGTTACGGACAGCACAACACTGAAGCTTTCTTT.

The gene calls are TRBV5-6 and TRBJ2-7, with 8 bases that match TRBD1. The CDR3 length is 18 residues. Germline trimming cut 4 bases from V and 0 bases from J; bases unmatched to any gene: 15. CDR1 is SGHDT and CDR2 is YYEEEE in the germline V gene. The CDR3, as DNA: TGTGCCAGCAGCCGCCCAGACAGGGGCGCTTCTAGCTCCTACGAGCAGTACTTC. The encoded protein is CASSRPDRGASSSYEQYF.